A single sample is the source of the 20 T cell receptor beta chains below, sequenced in a study of glioma-infiltrating T cells. TCR alpha and beta CDR3 regions were amplified from RNA using iRepertoire nested multiplex PCR. TCRdb passed the multiplex PCR reads through MiXCR, listing each CDR3 protein once. The sample consists of under 200,000 distinct CDR3 sequences, around 40% of them appearing once. Material: glioma tissue, nonneoplastic brain tissue, or PBMCs (not recorded which). The receptor source for this set is a human donor with low-grade glioma or glioblastoma, undergoing nonglioma brain surgery, or in good health (not recorded which).

J is TRBJ2-7 and V is TRBV28; a possible D gene is TRBD1 (6 bases). The CDR3 is made up of 15 amino acids. Trimming shortened V by 5 bases and J by 0 bases, and 14 bases separated the two germline ends. Germline V lookup: CDR1 MDHEN, CDR2 SYDVKM. The CDR3 protein is CASSISTGLSYEQYF. In DNA form, the CDR3 reads TGTGCCAGCAGTATATCGACAGGCCTCTCCTACGAGCAGTACTTC.

The chain links TRBV7-6 to TRBJ2-1, with D possibly matching TRBD2 (5 bases). Looked up from germline, CDR1 is SGHVS and CDR2 is FNYEAQ. The CDR3 covers 14 residues. V was shortened by 5 bases and J by 10 bases, with 18 bases between the two germline ends. The CDR3 loop is CASSLSGVSYEQFF. The DNA of the CDR3 is TGTGCCAGCAGCCTAAGCGGTGTCTCCTACGAGCAGTTCTTC.

This clonotype was observed at least ten times. The chain is built from TRBV18 and TRBJ1-3; D gene ambiguous. Deletions cut 6 bases from V and 7 bases from J, with 16 bases between. The CDR3 runs 14 residues. CDR1 and CDR2 (germline): KGHSH, LQKENI. The DNA for the CDR3 is TGTGCCAGCTCGCAAGACCGGACGGGGAACACCATATATTTT. This encodes CASSQDRTGNTIYF. The entire variable domain, with the rest obtained from reference TRBV18 and TRBJ1-3, is as follows: NAGVMQNPRHLVRRRGQEARLRCSPMKGHSHVYWYRQLPEEGLKFMVYLQKENIIDESGMPKERFSAEFPKEGPSILRIQQVVRGDSAAYFCASSQDRTGNTIYFGEGSWLTVV.

Many counts were recorded for this clonotype. This chain connects TRBV2 to TRBJ1-6; 9 bases align to TRBD1. This CDR3 has 14 residues. CDR1 SNHLY and CDR2 FYNNEI come from the germline V gene. Trimming at V came to 5 bases and at J to 10 bases, leaving 6 bases not matched to a gene. CDR3 in amino acids: CASSSTGGESPLHF. The CDR3 DNA sequence: TGTGCCAGCAGTTCGACAGGGGGAGAATCACCCCTCCACTTT. The whole variable domain, remainder taken from reference TRBV2 and TRBJ1-6, is EPEVTQTPSHQVTQMGQEVILRCVPISNHLYFYWYRQILGQKVEFLVSFYNNEISEKSEIFDDQFSVERPDGSNFTLKIRSTKLEDSAMYFCASSSTGGESPLHFGNGTRLTVT.

Remarks on this clonotype: A read error may produce the germline difference seen at one junction end. J is TRBJ1-5 and V is TRBV27, with D possibly matching TRBD1 (5 bases). CDR3 length equals 15 residues. Germline V gene data show CDR1 as MNHEY and CDR2 as SMNVEV (reference sequence). In DNA form, the CDR3 reads TGTACCAGTGATTACTGGACACCAAATCATCAGCCCCAGCATTTT. This gives the protein CTSDYWTPNHQPQHF.

This clonotype has only one observation. This chain joins TRBV18 and TRBJ2-7; tentative D call: TRBD2 (6 bases). This CDR3 region has 16 residues. Germline V lookup: CDR1 KGHSH, CDR2 LQKENI. Trimming took 2 bases from V and 3 from J, leaving 17 bases between them. The CDR3 DNA follows: TGTGCCAGCTCACCATTCCCGGGGCGGAGGGACTACGAGCAGTACTTC. Encoded protein: CASSPFPGRRDYEQYF. The full variable domain, completed using reference TRBV18 and TRBJ2-7, is NAGVMQNPRHLVRRRGQEARLRCSPMKGHSHVYWYRQLPEEGLKFMVYLQKENIIDESGMPKERFSAEFPKEGPSILRIQQVVRGDSAAYFCASSPFPGRRDYEQYFGPGTRLTVT.

The rearrangement uses TRBV3-1 and TRBJ1-3, with no clear D. CDR3 size: 15 residues. V lost 1 base and J lost 4, with 11 bases in between. Germline loops: CDR1 LGHDT, CDR2 YNNKEL (reference sequence). CDR3 DNA: TGTGCCAGCAGCCAAGCCTACTCTAACGGAAACACCATATATTTT. This codes for CASSQAYSNGNTIYF.

The gene calls are TRBV5-1 and TRBJ1-2, with D possibly matching TRBD1 (6 bases). CDR1 is SGHRS, CDR2 YFSETQ, per germline. V lost 5 bases and J 5 bases, leaving 13 bases between the germline ends. The CDR3 totals 13 residues. The CDR3 loop reads CASRIHRDYGYTF. The CDR3 region has the DNA TGCGCCAGCAGAATCCACAGGGATTATGGCTACACCTTC.

The V call is TRBV20-1, the J call TRBJ2-1, with 7 bases fitting TRBD2. The germline gives CDR1 DFQATT, CDR2 SNEGSKA (reference sequence). This CDR3 region has 13 residues. For the CDR3, the DNA is TGCATGGTAGGACTAGAGGGTCTCGATGAGCAGTTCTTC. As protein: CMVGLEGLDEQFF.

This clonotype was detected a few times. This rearrangement joins TRBV19 to TRBJ2-3, with 7 bases identical to TRBD1. Germline V gives CDR1 LNHDA, CDR2 SQIVND (reference sequence). The CDR3 has 15 amino acids. V shed 5 bases and J 2 bases; nucleotides not matched to a gene: 7. In DNA form, the CDR3 reads TGTGCCAGTAGTGGGGGACAGAAGTACACAGATACGCAGTATTTT. This codes for CASSGGQKYTDTQYF.

There are many counts of this clonotype. The CDR3 nucleotides are TGCACCGGACAAGTTAATGAAAAACTGTTTTTT. Translated, it gives CTGQVNEKLFF. This chain links TRBV20-1 with TRBJ1-4; D may be TRBD1 (5 bases). The CDR3 extends over 11 amino acids. In germline, CDR1 is DFQATT, CDR2 SNEGSKA (reference sequence).

As regards this clonotype: Being one base from a much bigger clone, this may be a read error. The rearrangement joins TRBV20-1 to TRBJ2-5; 14 bases match TRBD2. The V gene's germline CDR1 is DFQATT and CDR2 SNEGSKA (reference sequence). V gave up 5 bases and J gave up 3 bases; unmatched junction bases: 8. The CDR3 is made up of 16 amino acids. DNA for the CDR3: TGCAGTGCTCCGACTAGCGGGAGGGCCGGAGAAGAGACCCAGTACTTC. Protein product: CSAPTSGRAGEETQYF.

A word on this clonotype: This may be a read error, as it is one base from a much larger clone. The conserved final phenylalanine or tryptophan is absent from the CDR3, which likely points to a read error. The rearrangement links TRBV27 to TRBJ1-2; 7 bases align to TRBD1. This CDR3 is 13 amino acids long. The germline gives CDR1 MNHEY, CDR2 SMNVEV (reference sequence). Losses at the gene ends were 3 bases for V and 7 bases for J; bases not matched to a gene: 5. CDR3 sequence reads: CASSFTGESGYTS. In nucleotides, the CDR3 is TGTGCCAGCAGTTTCACAGGGGAGAGTGGCTACACCTCC.

This clonotype was seen ten or more times. Since a much larger clone is just one base distant, this may be a read error. The V and J genes are TRBV6-1 and TRBJ2-1; the D is unclear. The CDR3 covers 12 residues. Germline CDR1 reads MNHNS; CDR2 reads SASEGT. The CDR3 sequence is CASRFSVNEQLF. In DNA form, the CDR3 reads TGTGCCAGCAGGTTCAGTGTCAATGAGCAGCTCTTC.

This clonotype was observed a few times. The genes are TRBV7-2 and TRBJ2-2; D is perhaps TRBD1 (6 bases). V lost 4 bases, J lost 0 bases, and 12 bases lay in between. The germline CDR1 and CDR2 sequences are SGHTA and FQGNSA. The CDR3 covers 16 residues. This CDR3 is CASSSGHISNTGELFF. For the CDR3, the DNA is TGTGCCAGCAGCTCGGGACACATATCGAACACCGGGGAGCTGTTTTTT. Drawing the rest from reference TRBV7-2 and TRBJ2-2, the complete variable domain is GAGVSQSPSNKVTEKGKDVELRCDPISGHTALYWYRQSLGQGLEFLIYFQGNSAPDKSGLPSDRFSAERTGGSVSTLTIQRTQQEDSAVYLCASSSGHISNTGELFFGEGSRLTVL.

This clonotype occurred once. This chain links TRBV20-1 with TRBJ2-5, with TRBD2 identical over 8 bases. The CDR3 runs to 12 residues. Germline CDR1 is DFQATT and CDR2 is SNEGSKA (reference sequence). The CDR3 protein is CRVAGPYETTYF. CDR3 DNA sequence: TGCAGGGTAGCGGGACCGTACGAGACCACGTACTTC.

The J gene is TRBJ1-6, the V gene TRBV29-1, with D unresolved. CDR3 length equals 15 residues. CDR1 SQVTM and CDR2 ANQGSEA come from the germline V gene. Trimming left V 6 bases short and J 0 bases short, with 12 bases between. The CDR3 coding sequence is TGCAGCGTCGCCGAGGAGAGCTCCTATAATTCACCCCTCCACTTT. This sequence encodes CSVAEESSYNSPLHF.

A single count supports this clonotype. This could be a read error, since a much larger clone is one nucleotide away. CDR3 in amino acids: CASSFGRTGARNNQPQHF. Here the CDR3 DNA reads TGTGCCAGCAGTTTTGGTCGAACAGGGGCGAGGAACAATCAGCCCCAGCATTTT. The rearrangement uses TRBV28 and TRBJ1-5, with TRBD1 matching over 7 bases. The V gene end was trimmed by 3 bases and the J gene end by 3 bases; junction bases not matched to a gene: 14. This CDR3 comprises 18 residues. Germline-derived CDR1 and CDR2 are MDHEN and SYDVKM.

This clonotype was observed a handful of times. The rearrangement joins TRBV28 to TRBJ2-1, with 10 bases identical to TRBD2. The length of the CDR3 is 18 residues. Trimming took 6 bases from V and 8 from J; bases not matched to a gene: 19. Germline V CDR1 and CDR2: MDHEN, SYDVKM. The CDR3 here is CASSPQIRTSGGRHEQFF. The CDR3 nucleotides are TGTGCCAGCAGCCCCCAGATCAGGACTAGCGGAGGCAGGCATGAGCAGTTCTTC.

Turning to this clonotype: Being one base from a much bigger clone, this may be a read error. The rearrangement uses TRBV5-8 and TRBJ1-1; unclear D gene. Germline V lookup: CDR1 SGHTS, CDR2 YDEGEE. This CDR3 is 15 amino acids long. Trimming pared 3 bases from V and 2 bases from J, leaving 14 bases between. CDR3 protein: CASSSPLICNTEAFF. The CDR3 bases are TGTGCCAGCAGCTCCCCCTTAATATGCAACACTGAAGCTTTCTTT. The whole variable domain, remainder taken from reference TRBV5-8 and TRBJ1-1, is EAGVTQSPTHLIKTRGQQATLRCSPISGHTSVYWYQQALGLGLQFLLWYDEGEERNRGNFPPRFSGRQFPNYSSELNVNALELEDSALYLCASSSPLICNTEAFFGQGTRLTVV.